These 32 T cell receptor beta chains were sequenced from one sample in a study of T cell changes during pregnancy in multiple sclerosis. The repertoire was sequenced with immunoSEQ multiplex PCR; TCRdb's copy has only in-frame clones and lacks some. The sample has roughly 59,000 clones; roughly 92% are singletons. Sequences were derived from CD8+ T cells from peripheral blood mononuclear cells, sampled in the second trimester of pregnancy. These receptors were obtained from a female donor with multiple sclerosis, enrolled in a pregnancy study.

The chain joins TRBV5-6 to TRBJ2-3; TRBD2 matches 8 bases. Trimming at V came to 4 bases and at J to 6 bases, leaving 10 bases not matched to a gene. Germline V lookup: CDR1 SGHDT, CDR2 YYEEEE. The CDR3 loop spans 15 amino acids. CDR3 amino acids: CASSPGLVQFDTQYF. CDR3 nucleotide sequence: TGTGCCAGCAGCCCGGGACTAGTTCAATTCGATACGCAGTATTTT.

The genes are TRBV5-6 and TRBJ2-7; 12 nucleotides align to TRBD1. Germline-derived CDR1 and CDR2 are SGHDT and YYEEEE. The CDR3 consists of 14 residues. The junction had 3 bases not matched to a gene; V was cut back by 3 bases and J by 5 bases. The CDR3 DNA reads TGTGCCAGCAGCTACGGGACAGGGGGCCACGAGCAGTACTTC. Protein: CASSYGTGGHEQYF.

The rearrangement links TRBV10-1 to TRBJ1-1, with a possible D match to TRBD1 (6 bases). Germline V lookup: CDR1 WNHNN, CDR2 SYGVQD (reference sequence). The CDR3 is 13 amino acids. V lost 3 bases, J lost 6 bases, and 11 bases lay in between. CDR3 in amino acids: CASSDPDSPEAFF. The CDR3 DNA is TGCGCCAGCAGTGACCCGGACAGCCCTGAAGCTTTCTTT.

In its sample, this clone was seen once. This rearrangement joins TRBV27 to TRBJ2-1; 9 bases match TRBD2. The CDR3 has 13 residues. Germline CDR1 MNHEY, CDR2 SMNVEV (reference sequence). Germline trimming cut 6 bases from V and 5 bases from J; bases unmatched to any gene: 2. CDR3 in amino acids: CASRTSGNNEQFF. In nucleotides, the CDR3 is TGTGCCAGCAGGACTAGCGGAAACAATGAGCAGTTCTTC.

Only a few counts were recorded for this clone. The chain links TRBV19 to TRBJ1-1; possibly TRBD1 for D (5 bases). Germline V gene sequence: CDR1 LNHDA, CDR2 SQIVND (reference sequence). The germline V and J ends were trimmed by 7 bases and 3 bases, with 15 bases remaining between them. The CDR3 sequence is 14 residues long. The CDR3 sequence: CASTWDSGYTEAFF. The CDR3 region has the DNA TGTGCCAGTACCTGGGACTCAGGGTACACTGAAGCTTTCTTT.

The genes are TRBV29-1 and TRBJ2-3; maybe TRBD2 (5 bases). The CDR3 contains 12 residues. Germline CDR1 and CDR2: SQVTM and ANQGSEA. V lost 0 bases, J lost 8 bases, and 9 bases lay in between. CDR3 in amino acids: CSVEDGGGTQYF. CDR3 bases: TGCAGCGTTGAAGATGGAGGAGGTACGCAGTATTTT.

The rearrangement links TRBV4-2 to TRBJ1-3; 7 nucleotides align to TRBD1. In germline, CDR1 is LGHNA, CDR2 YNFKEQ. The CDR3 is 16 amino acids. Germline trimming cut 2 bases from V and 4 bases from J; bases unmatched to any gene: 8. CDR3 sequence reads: CASSQLPTGEGNTIYF. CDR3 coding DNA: TGTGCCAGCAGCCAACTCCCAACAGGGGAAGGAAACACCATATATTTT.

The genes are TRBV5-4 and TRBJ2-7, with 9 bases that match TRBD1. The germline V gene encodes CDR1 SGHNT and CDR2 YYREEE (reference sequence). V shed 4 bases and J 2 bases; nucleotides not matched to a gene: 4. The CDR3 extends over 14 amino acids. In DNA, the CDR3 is TGTGCCAGCAGCCCCACAGGGGGCACCTACGAGCAGTACTTC. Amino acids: CASSPTGGTYEQYF.

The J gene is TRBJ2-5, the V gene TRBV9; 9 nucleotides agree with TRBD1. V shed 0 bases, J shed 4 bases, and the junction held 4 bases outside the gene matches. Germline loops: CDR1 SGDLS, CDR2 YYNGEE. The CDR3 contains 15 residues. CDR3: CASSVEQGASETQYF. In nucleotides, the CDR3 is TGTGCCAGCAGCGTAGAACAGGGGGCGTCAGAGACCCAGTACTTC.

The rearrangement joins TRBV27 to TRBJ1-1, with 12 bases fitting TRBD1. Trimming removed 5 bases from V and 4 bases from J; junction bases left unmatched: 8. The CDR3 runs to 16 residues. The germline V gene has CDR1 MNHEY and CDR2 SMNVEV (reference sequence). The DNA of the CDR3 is TGTGCCAGCAGTCCCTGGGACAGGGGGCCGGGCACTGAAGCTTTCTTT. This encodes CASSPWDRGPGTEAFF.

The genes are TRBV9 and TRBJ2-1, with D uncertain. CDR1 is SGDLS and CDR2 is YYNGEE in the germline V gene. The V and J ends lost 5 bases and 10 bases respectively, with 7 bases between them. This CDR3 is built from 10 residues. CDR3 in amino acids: CASSGLEQFF. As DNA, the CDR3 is TGTGCCAGCAGTGGCCTGGAGCAGTTCTTC. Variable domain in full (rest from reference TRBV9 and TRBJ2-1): DSGVTQTPKHLITATGQRVTLRCSPRSGDLSVYWYQQSLDQGLQFLIQYYNGEERAKGNILERFSAQQFPDLHSELNLSSLELGDSALYFCASSGLEQFFGPGTRLTVL.

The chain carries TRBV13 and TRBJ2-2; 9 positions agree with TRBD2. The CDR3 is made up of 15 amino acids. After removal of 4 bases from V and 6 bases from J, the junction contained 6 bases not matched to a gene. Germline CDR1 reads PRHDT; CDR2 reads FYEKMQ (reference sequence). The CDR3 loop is CASSSGLASPGELFF. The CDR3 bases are TGTGCCAGCAGCTCCGGACTAGCGTCGCCCGGGGAGCTGTTTTTT.

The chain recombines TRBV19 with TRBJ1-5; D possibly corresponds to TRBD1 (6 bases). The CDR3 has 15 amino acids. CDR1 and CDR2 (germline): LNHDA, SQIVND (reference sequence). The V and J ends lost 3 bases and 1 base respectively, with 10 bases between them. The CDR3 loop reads CASSITGMSNQPQHF. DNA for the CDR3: TGTGCCAGTAGTATTACAGGGATGAGCAATCAGCCCCAGCATTTT.

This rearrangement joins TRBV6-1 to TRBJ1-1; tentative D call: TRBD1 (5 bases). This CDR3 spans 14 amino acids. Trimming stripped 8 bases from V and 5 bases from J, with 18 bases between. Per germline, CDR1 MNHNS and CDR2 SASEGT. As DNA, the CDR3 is TGTGCCAGCCGTTGGGGGGGGGAGATGACTGAAGCTTTCTTT. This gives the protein CASRWGGEMTEAFF.

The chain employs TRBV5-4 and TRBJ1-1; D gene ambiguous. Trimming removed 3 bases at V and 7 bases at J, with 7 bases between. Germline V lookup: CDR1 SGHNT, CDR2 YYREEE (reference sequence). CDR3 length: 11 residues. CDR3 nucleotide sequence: TGTGCCAGCAGCTCACTGAGTGAAGCTTTCTTT. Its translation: CASSSLSEAFF.

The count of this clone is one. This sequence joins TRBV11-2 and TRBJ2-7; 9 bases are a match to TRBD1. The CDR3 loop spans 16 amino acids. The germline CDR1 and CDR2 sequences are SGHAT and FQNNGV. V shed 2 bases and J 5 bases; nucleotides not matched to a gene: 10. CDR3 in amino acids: CASSLTGTGGHDEQYF. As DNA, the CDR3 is TGTGCCAGCAGCTTAACGGGCACAGGGGGCCACGACGAGCAGTACTTC.

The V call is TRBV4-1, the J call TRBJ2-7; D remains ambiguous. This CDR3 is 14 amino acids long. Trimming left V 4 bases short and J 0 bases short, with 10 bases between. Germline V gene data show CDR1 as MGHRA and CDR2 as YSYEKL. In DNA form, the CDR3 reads TGCGCCAGCAGCCTTCAAGACAACTCCTACGAGCAGTACTTC. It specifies CASSLQDNSYEQYF.

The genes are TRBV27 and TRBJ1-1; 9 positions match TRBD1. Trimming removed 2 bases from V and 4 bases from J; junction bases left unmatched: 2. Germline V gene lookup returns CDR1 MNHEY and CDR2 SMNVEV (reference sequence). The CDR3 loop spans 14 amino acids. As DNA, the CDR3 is TGTGCCAGCAGTTTAGGACAGGGGATCACTGAAGCTTTCTTT. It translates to CASSLGQGITEAFF.

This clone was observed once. CDR3 nucleotide sequence: TGCGCCAGCAGCCAAGTCAATACACCGAACACTGAAGCTTTCTTT. Its translation: CASSQVNTPNTEAFF. The chain couples TRBV4-1 to TRBJ1-1, with D uncertain. The CDR3 sequence is 15 residues long. V was pared by 1 base and J by 1 base, with 10 bases between. Germline values: CDR1 MGHRA, CDR2 YSYEKL.

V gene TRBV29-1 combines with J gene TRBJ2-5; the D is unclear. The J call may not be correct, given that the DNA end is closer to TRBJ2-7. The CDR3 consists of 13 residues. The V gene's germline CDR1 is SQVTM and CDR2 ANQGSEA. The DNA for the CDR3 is TGCAGCGTTGAAGGCCAGACTCCCTACGAGCAGTACTTC. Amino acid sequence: CSVEGQTPYEQYF.

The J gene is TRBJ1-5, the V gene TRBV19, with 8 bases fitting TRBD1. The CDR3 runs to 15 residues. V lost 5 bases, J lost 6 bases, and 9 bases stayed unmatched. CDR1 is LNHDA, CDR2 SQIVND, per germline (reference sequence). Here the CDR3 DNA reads TGTGCCAGTAGTCCGGACAGGGCTCTAGGTCAGCCCCAGCATTTT. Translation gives CASSPDRALGQPQHF. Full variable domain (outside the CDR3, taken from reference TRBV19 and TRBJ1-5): DGGITQSPKYLFRKEGQNVTLSCEQNLNHDAMYWYRQDPGQGLRLIYYSQIVNDFQKGDIAEGYSVSREKKESFPLTVTSAQKNPTAFYLCASSPDRALGQPQHFGDGTRLSIL.

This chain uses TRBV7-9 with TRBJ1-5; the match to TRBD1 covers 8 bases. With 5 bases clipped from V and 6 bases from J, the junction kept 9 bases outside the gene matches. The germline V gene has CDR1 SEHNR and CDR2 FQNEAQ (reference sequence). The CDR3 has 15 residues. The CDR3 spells CASSLDRGSAQPQHF. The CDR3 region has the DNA TGTGCCAGCAGCCTCGACAGGGGATCGGCTCAGCCCCAGCATTTT.

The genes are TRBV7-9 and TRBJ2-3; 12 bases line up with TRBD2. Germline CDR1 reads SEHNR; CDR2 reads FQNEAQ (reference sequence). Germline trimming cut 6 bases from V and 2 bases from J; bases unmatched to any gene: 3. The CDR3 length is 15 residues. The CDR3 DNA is TGTGCCAGCAGGCTAGCGGGGGGGGTCACAGATACGCAGTATTTT. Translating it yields CASRLAGGVTDTQYF.

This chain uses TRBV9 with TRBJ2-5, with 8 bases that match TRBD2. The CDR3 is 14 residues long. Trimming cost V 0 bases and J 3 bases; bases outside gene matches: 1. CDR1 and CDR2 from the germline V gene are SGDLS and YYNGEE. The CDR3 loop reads CASSVEAGEETQYF. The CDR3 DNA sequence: TGTGCCAGCAGCGTAGAAGCGGGAGAAGAGACCCAGTACTTC.

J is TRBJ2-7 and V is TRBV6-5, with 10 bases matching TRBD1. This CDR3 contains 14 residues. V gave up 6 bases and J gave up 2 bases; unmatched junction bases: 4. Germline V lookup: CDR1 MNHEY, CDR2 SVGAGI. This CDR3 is CASSRGQGAYEQYF. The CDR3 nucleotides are TGTGCCAGCAGCAGAGGACAGGGGGCCTACGAGCAGTACTTC.

The CDR3 sequence is CASRHRPYEQYF. The CDR3 region has the DNA TGCGCCAGCAGGCACAGACCCTACGAGCAGTACTTC. The J gene is TRBJ2-7, the V gene TRBV5-1; D unclear. The germline V and J ends were trimmed by 5 bases and 2 bases, with 8 bases remaining between them. CDR1 and CDR2 (germline): SGHRS, YFSETQ. There are 12 residues in the CDR3.

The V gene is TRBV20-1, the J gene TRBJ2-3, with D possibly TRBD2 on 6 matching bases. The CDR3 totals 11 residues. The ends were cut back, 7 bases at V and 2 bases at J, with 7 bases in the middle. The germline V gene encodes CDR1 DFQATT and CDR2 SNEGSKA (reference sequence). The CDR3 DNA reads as TGCAGTGGGGGGGACACAGATACGCAGTATTTT. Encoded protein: CSGGDTDTQYF.

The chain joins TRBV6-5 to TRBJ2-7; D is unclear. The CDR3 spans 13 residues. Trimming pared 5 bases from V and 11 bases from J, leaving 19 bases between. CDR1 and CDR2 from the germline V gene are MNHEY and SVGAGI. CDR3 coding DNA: TGTGCCAGCAGTGAAGGCTTGGCCTCGAGGAAGTACTTC. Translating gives CASSEGLASRKYF.

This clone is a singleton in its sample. In nucleotides, the CDR3 is TGTGCCAGCAGATTCTTCGTCAGACACGGAAACTATGGCTACACCTTC. It specifies CASRFFVRHGNYGYTF. The V gene is TRBV7-9, the J gene TRBJ1-2, with D unresolved. Germline V gene sequence: CDR1 SEHNR, CDR2 FQNEAQ (reference sequence). This CDR3 is built from 16 residues. Trimming took 6 bases from V and 2 from J, leaving 19 bases between them.

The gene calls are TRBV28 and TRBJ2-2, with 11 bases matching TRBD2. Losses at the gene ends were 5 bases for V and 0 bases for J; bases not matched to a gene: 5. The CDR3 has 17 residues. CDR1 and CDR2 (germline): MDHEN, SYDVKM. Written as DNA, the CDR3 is TGTGCCAGCAGTCGACTAGCGGGGATCGCGAACACCGGGGAGCTGTTTTTT. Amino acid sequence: CASSRLAGIANTGELFF.

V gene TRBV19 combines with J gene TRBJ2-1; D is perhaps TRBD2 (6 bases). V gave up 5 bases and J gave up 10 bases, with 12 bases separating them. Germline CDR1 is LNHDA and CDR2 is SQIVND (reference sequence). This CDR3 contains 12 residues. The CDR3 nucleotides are TGTGCCAGTAGTTCGGGACTTTGGGAGCAGTTCTTC. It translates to CASSSGLWEQFF.

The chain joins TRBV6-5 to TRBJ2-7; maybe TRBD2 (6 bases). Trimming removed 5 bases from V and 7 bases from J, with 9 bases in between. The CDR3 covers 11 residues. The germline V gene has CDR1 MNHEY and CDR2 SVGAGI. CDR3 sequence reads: CASSLGGEQYF. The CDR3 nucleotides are TGTGCCAGCAGTCTCGGGGGAGAGCAGTACTTC.